The clone carrying this T cell receptor beta chain was observed many times. Antigen unknown. This record comes from a study of immune heterogeneity within non-small cell lung tumors. As for the study in general: There were a few squamous cell carcinomas, fewer than twelve non-squamous carcinomas and 1 tumor not otherwise specified. The study's findings and limits: Within a patient, dominant CDR3 beta clonotypes were shared across sites, though different locations had unique frequent clones.

Samples each supplied around 640 ng of bulk tumor genomic DNA as template. Biopsies, several per primary tumor and spaced far apart, were collected during surgery. Untreated, newly diagnosed non-small cell lung cancer patients underwent curative surgery. This CDR3 has 17 residues. CDR1 is ENHRY and CDR2 is SYGVKD in the germline V gene. V shed 0 bases, J shed 3 bases, and the junction held 8 bases outside the gene matches. In a multiplex PCR, 32 V and 13 J primers amplified TCR beta CDR3. TCRdb itself ran the multiplex PCR reads through MiXCR, one entry per CDR3 protein. Among roughly 15,000 distinct CDR3 sequences, 30% to 35% were seen once, and the ten largest hold about 15%.

The J gene is TRBJ1-2, the V gene TRBV10-3, with 9 positions matching TRBD1. This receptor was obtained from a woman in her 50s with non-small cell lung cancer. What was sequenced was lung tumor tissue. The CDR3 reads CAISESRDRALYYGYTF. In nucleotides, the CDR3 is TGTGCCATCAGTGAGTCCCGGGACAGGGCTTTATACTATGGCTACACCTTC.